Listed below are T cell receptor beta chains from one sample, sequenced in a study of T cells after yellow fever vaccination. One entry per CDR3 protein results from TCRdb running MiXCR on the 5' RACE reads. The data hold roughly 170,000 distinct CDR3 sequences, with roughly 6.2% observed a single time. This sample comprised CD4+ T cells sorted from PBMCs, obtained on the day of the first yellow fever vaccination. The receptors stem from a man in his late teens or twenties who received the YFV17D yellow fever vaccine. The CDR3 runs from the conserved cysteine through the conserved F or W. The D gene is left open where the match is weak. Expanded clones get a size class; other rows say once, few or many, or leave the size out.

>few|TRBJ2-3|TRBD2|TRBV27
CASSLIVGLAGTDTQYF
TGTGCCAGCAGTTTAATCGTGGGGCTAGCGGGCACAGATACGCAGTATTTT
>-|TRBJ2-2|TRBD2|TRBV7-3
CASSFWLAGGPGELFF
TGTGCCAGCAGCTTTTGGCTAGCGGGGGGACCCGGGGAGCTGTTTTTT
>few|TRBJ2-3|TRBD2|TRBV20-1
CSARGGTRLITDTQYF
TGCAGTGCTAGGGGGGGGACCCGCCTTATCACAGATACGCAGTATTTT
>many|TRBJ1-1|-|TRBV7-2
CASRPNQNTEAFF
TGTGCCAGCAGACCAAATCAGAACACTGAAGCTTTCTTT
>many|TRBJ2-1|-|TRBV11-3
CASSLGRFNEQFF
TGTGCCAGCAGCTTAGGTCGGTTCAATGAGCAGTTCTTC
>few|TRBJ1-5|TRBD1|TRBV28
CATSTGTVNQPQHF
TGTGCCACCTCGACAGGGACGGTCAATCAGCCCCAGCATTTT
>few|TRBJ1-1|-|TRBV27
CASSYAGDTEAFF
TGTGCCAGCAGTTACGCAGGGGACACTGAAGCTTTCTTT
>many|TRBJ2-1|-|TRBV6-5
CASSYSDWRGSNNEQFF
TGTGCCAGCAGTTACTCGGACTGGCGTGGGAGTAACAATGAGCAGTTCTTC
>few|TRBJ1-4|-|TRBV3-1
CASSQDVTNEKLFF
TGTGCCAGCAGCCAAGATGTAACTAATGAAAAACTGTTTTTT
>few|TRBJ1-4|-|TRBV7-9
CASSSAGSRDEKLFF
TGTGCCAGCAGTTCCGCGGGTAGCAGGGATGAAAAACTGTTTTTT
>-|TRBJ2-2|-|TRBV6-2/TRBV6-3
CASSDRRRNTGELFF
TGTGCCAGCAGTGACCGACGGAGGAACACCGGGGAGCTGTTTTTT
>-|TRBJ1-5|TRBD1|TRBV7-8
CASSSILQGAGNQPQHF
TGTGCCAGCAGCTCCATTTTACAGGGGGCTGGCAATCAGCCCCAGCATTTT
>many|TRBJ1-2|TRBD1|TRBV27
CASSLGAGGDGYTF
TGTGCCAGCAGTTTGGGGGCAGGGGGAGATGGCTACACCTTC
>few|TRBJ2-3|TRBD1|TRBV5-1
CASSDRDRDLTDTQYF
TGCGCCAGCAGCGACCGTGACAGGGACCTCACAGATACGCAGTATTTT
>-|TRBJ2-3|-|TRBV2
CASGASGTDTQYF
TGTGCCAGCGGGGCTAGCGGCACAGATACGCAGTATTTT
>-|TRBJ1-1|TRBD1|TRBV9
CASSLEDRVNTEAFF
TGTGCCAGCAGCCTGGAGGACAGGGTGAACACTGAAGCTTTCTTT
>few|TRBJ2-6|-|TRBV12-3/TRBV12-4
CASSLKASGANVLTF
TGTGCCAGCAGTTTGAAGGCCTCTGGGGCCAACGTCCTGACTTTC
>many|TRBJ2-1|TRBD2|TRBV20-1
CSAWLASGDNEQFF
TGCAGTGCTTGGTTGGCTAGCGGTGACAATGAGCAGTTCTTC
>many|TRBJ2-2|TRBD1|TRBV7-6
CASSPVTDRGPTGELFF
TGTGCCAGCAGCCCCGTGACGGACAGGGGCCCCACCGGGGAGCTGTTTTTT
>few|TRBJ2-3|TRBD2|TRBV20-1
CSAREAGRYTDTQYF
TGCAGTGCTAGGGAAGCGGGGAGATACACAGATACGCAGTATTTT
>-|TRBJ2-7|-|TRBV5-1
CASSLGARPISYEQYF
TGCGCCAGCAGCTTGGGGGCCAGGCCAATTTCCTACGAGCAGTACTTC
>many|TRBJ2-1|TRBD2|TRBV5-1
CASSLGTSGRNEQFF
TGCGCCAGCAGCTTGGGGACTAGCGGGCGCAATGAGCAGTTCTTC
>many|TRBJ1-5|-|TRBV15
CATSRGVGQPQHF
TGTGCCACCAGCAGAGGGGTGGGTCAGCCCCAGCATTTT
>many|TRBJ2-5|-|TRBV12-3/TRBV12-4
CASSFPEETQYF
TGTGCCAGCAGTTTCCCAGAAGAGACCCAGTACTTC
>once|TRBJ1-1|-|TRBV20-1
CSAQGTGEAFF
TGCAGCGCACAAGGTACCGGTGAAGCTTTCTTT
>few|TRBJ2-7|TRBD1|TRBV7-2
CASSSEQGPLYEQYF
TGTGCCAGCAGCTCCGAACAGGGGCCCCTTTACGAGCAGTACTTC
>few|TRBJ2-3|-|TRBV3-1
CASSEPNGDTDTQYF
TGTGCCAGCAGCGAACCCAACGGGGACACAGATACGCAGTATTTT
>many|TRBJ2-7|-|TRBV5-4
CASSPQGGKQYF
TGTGCCAGCAGTCCACAGGGCGGGAAGCAGTACTTC
>-|TRBJ1-2|-|TRBV5-1
CASSLTAGNYGYTF
TGCGCCAGCAGCTTGACCGCTGGTAACTATGGCTACACCTTC
>few|TRBJ2-2|-|TRBV7-3
CASRLGPPNTGELFF
TGTGCCAGCAGATTGGGACCGCCGAACACCGGGGAGCTGTTTTTT
>many|TRBJ2-5|TRBD1|TRBV6-1
CASKKRPRGHRETQYF
TGTGCCAGCAAGAAACGCCCCAGGGGGCATCGGGAGACCCAGTACTTC
>-|TRBJ1-6|-|TRBV12-3/TRBV12-4
CASSLARAHSPLHF
TGTGCCAGCAGTTTAGCGCGGGCCCACTCACCCCTCCACTTT
>-|TRBJ2-6|-|TRBV24-1
CATSDPGTHSGANVLTF
TGTGCCACCAGTGATCCAGGGACCCACTCTGGGGCCAACGTCCTGACTTTC
>few|TRBJ2-3|-|TRBV20-1
CSARVPPQRERGLAASTDTQYF
TGCAGTGCTAGAGTTCCACCCCAACGGGAGAGAGGGCTGGCGGCTAGCACAGATACGCAGTATTTT
>few|TRBJ1-6|-|TRBV14
CASSQVTGIGKSSLHF
TGTGCCAGCAGCCAAGTAACAGGGATTGGGAAGAGTTCCCTCCACTTT